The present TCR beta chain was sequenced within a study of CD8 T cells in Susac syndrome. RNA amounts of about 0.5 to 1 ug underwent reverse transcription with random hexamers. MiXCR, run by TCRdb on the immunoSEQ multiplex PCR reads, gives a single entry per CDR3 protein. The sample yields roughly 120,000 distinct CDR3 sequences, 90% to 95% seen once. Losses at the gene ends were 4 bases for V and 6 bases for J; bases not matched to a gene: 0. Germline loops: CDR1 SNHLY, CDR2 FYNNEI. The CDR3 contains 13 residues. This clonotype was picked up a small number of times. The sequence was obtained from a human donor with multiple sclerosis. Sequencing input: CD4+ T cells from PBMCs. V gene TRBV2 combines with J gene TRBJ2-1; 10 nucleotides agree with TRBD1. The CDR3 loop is CASSGDRGNEQFF. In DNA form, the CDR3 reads TGTGCCAGCAGTGGGGACAGGGGCAATGAGCAGTTCTTC.